This TCR beta chain was retrieved from a study of T-cell reconstitution after alpha-beta-depleted transplantation in children. As it was prepared, the TCRbeta library received unique molecular identifiers. MiXCR, applied by TCRdb to the PCR reads, yields one record per CDR3 protein. This sample yields 100,000 to 150,000 distinct CDR3 sequences, of which 20% to 25% are seen a single time; 8% to 11% belongs to the top ten. Trimming took 3 bases from V and 5 from J, leaving 17 bases between them. Germline CDR1 reads DFQATT; CDR2 reads SNEGSKA (reference sequence). This CDR3 comprises 15 residues. Only one count was recorded for this clonotype. Its matching antigen is unknown. Whole-study findings and limits: High day-60 TCRbeta diversity in some patients came from surviving recipient T cells and thymic progenitors. Where alpha-beta T cells came from about two months after transplant was reportedly several hundred expanded graft clones. Diversity and T-cell counts at one year after transplant derived mostly from new T cells.

The V call is TRBV20-1, the J call TRBJ2-1; D perhaps matches TRBD2 (6 bases). The clonotype originates from a male patient aged 2-15 years who had a stem cell transplant for chronic granulomatous disease, so the T cells may come from the graft donor. Sample: PBMCs, mostly from graft donor cells, taken 180 days after TCRalphabeta/CD19-depleted stem cell transplant. CDR3 amino acids: CSASSTGTPDNEQFF. Written as DNA, the CDR3 is TGCAGTGCTAGCTCTACCGGGACTCCGGACAATGAGCAGTTCTTC.